This is a list of T cell receptor beta chains from one sample in a study of cytomegalovirus exposure and HLA in healthy donors. Profiling relied on immunoSEQ multiplex PCR, and the TCRdb table lists in-frame clones only, not all of them. The sample totals about 200,000 clones. The sample taken for sequencing was PBMCs. These receptor sequences come from a boy aged 5-17 years in good health and CMV-seronegative. The CDR3 runs from the conserved cysteine through the conserved F or W. D genes are given only for firm matches.

j_call: TRBJ2-1; cdr3_length: 16; v_call: TRBV7-3; d_call: TRBD2; cdr3_aa: CASSFEPGGGHNEQFF; cdr3_nt: TGTGCCAGCAGCTTCGAACCCGGGGGGGGGCACAATGAGCAGTTCTTC
j_call: TRBJ2-6; cdr3_length: 17; v_call: TRBV5-1; d_call: TRBD2; cdr3_aa: CASSFSGISSGANVLTF; cdr3_nt: TGCGCCAGCAGCTTTAGCGGGATCAGCTCTGGGGCCAACGTCCTGACTTTC
j_call: TRBJ1-3; cdr3_length: 15; v_call: TRBV5-1; d_call: .; cdr3_aa: CASSTIPSSGNTIYF; cdr3_nt: TGCGCCAGCAGCACAATACCTAGCTCTGGAAACACCATATATTTT
j_call: TRBJ1-2; cdr3_length: 13; v_call: TRBV5-6; d_call: .; cdr3_aa: CASSLAGRIGYTF; cdr3_nt: TGTGCCAGCAGTTTAGCAGGGAGGATTGGCTACACCTTC
j_call: TRBJ2-7; cdr3_length: 15; v_call: TRBV28; d_call: .; cdr3_aa: CASSLPKGGTYEQYF; cdr3_nt: TGTGCCAGCAGTTTACCCAAAGGGGGAACCTACGAGCAGTACTTC
j_call: TRBJ1-2; cdr3_length: 15; v_call: TRBV13; d_call: TRBD1; cdr3_aa: CASSTGQGLNYGYTF; cdr3_nt: TGTGCCAGCAGCACCGGACAGGGTCTAAACTATGGCTACACCTTC
j_call: TRBJ2-5; cdr3_length: 17; v_call: TRBV28; d_call: TRBD2; cdr3_aa: CASSRLYGGGPQETQYF; cdr3_nt: TGTGCCAGCAGTCGGCTTTATGGCGGGGGACCCCAAGAGACCCAGTACTTC
j_call: TRBJ1-2; cdr3_length: 14; v_call: TRBV5-6; d_call: TRBD1; cdr3_aa: CASSGRQGYYGYTF; cdr3_nt: TGTGCCAGCAGCGGGAGACAGGGCTACTATGGCTACACCTTC
j_call: TRBJ2-1; cdr3_length: 14; v_call: TRBV7-3; d_call: TRBD2; cdr3_aa: CASRGGRDLGEQFF; cdr3_nt: TGTGCCAGCAGAGGCGGGAGGGACCTTGGTGAGCAGTTCTTC
j_call: TRBJ2-7; cdr3_length: 14; v_call: TRBV25-1; d_call: .; cdr3_aa: CASSVGARSYEQYF; cdr3_nt: TGTGCCAGCAGTGTGGGGGCAAGGTCCTACGAGCAGTACTTC
j_call: TRBJ1-6; cdr3_length: 14; v_call: TRBV5-4; d_call: .; cdr3_aa: CASSPSNNNSPLHF; cdr3_nt: TGTGCCAGCAGCCCCAGTAATAATAATTCACCCCTCCACTTT
j_call: TRBJ2-1; cdr3_length: 13; v_call: TRBV19; d_call: TRBD2; cdr3_aa: CASSIAGGHEQFF; cdr3_nt: TGTGCCAGTAGTATAGCGGGGGGGCATGAGCAGTTCTTC
j_call: TRBJ1-1; cdr3_length: 14; v_call: TRBV7-2; d_call: .; cdr3_aa: CASSLTRATTEAFF; cdr3_nt: TGTGCCAGCAGCTTAACCAGGGCGACGACTGAAGCTTTCTTT
j_call: TRBJ2-3; cdr3_length: 11; v_call: TRBV9; d_call: .; cdr3_aa: CASSVEATQYF; cdr3_nt: TGTGCCAGCAGCGTAGAAGCTACGCAGTATTTT
j_call: TRBJ2-7; cdr3_length: 15; v_call: TRBV5-1; d_call: .; cdr3_aa: CASSLASGVGYEQYF; cdr3_nt: TGCGCCAGCAGCTTGGCCTCGGGTGTGGGCTACGAGCAGTACTTC
j_call: TRBJ1-2; cdr3_length: 14; v_call: TRBV5-1; d_call: .; cdr3_aa: CASSSGTLTDGYTF; cdr3_nt: TGCGCCAGCAGCTCAGGGACACTTACGGATGGCTACACCTTC
j_call: TRBJ2-5; cdr3_length: 12; v_call: TRBV30; d_call: .; cdr3_aa: CAWSTGLETQYF; cdr3_nt: TGTGCCTGGAGTACAGGGTTAGAGACCCAGTACTTC
j_call: TRBJ1-3; cdr3_length: 14; v_call: TRBV6-1; d_call: .; cdr3_aa: CASSPSFSGNTIYF; cdr3_nt: TGTGCCAGCAGTCCAAGCTTCTCTGGAAACACCATATATTTT
j_call: TRBJ2-7; cdr3_length: 12; v_call: TRBV10-3; d_call: .; cdr3_aa: CATAGATYEQYF; cdr3_nt: TGTGCCACCGCAGGGGCTACATACGAGCAGTACTTC
j_call: TRBJ1-1; cdr3_length: 16; v_call: TRBV18; d_call: .; cdr3_aa: CASSTDRTIGDTEAFF; cdr3_nt: TGTGCCAGCTCAACAGACAGGACCATCGGGGACACTGAAGCTTTCTTT
j_call: TRBJ1-1; cdr3_length: 15; v_call: TRBV19; d_call: .; cdr3_aa: CASSIAEGGIVEAFF; cdr3_nt: TGTGCCAGTAGTATAGCGGAGGGAGGGATAGTTGAAGCTTTCTTT
j_call: TRBJ2-6; cdr3_length: 14; v_call: TRBV2; d_call: .; cdr3_aa: CASRRVTGANVLTF; cdr3_nt: TGTGCCAGCAGGAGGGTGACTGGGGCCAACGTCCTGACTTTC
j_call: TRBJ1-2; cdr3_length: 14; v_call: TRBV5-6; d_call: TRBD1; cdr3_aa: CASSPGTGVVGYTF; cdr3_nt: TGTGCCAGCAGCCCCGGGACAGGGGTGGTGGGCTACACCTTC
j_call: TRBJ2-2; cdr3_length: 14; v_call: TRBV30; d_call: .; cdr3_aa: CAWTKTLNPGELFF; cdr3_nt: TGTGCCTGGACTAAAACCCTTAATCCCGGGGAGCTGTTTTTT
j_call: TRBJ2-3; cdr3_length: 15; v_call: TRBV6-6; d_call: TRBD2; cdr3_aa: CASSAGGGGTDTQYF; cdr3_nt: TGTGCCAGCAGCGCGGGGGGAGGGGGCACAGATACGCAGTATTTT
j_call: TRBJ2-5; cdr3_length: 17; v_call: TRBV5-8; d_call: TRBD2; cdr3_aa: CASSSSLLAGGPETQYF; cdr3_nt: TGTGCCAGCAGCTCCTCACTACTAGCGGGGGGGCCAGAGACCCAGTACTTC
j_call: TRBJ2-1; cdr3_length: 14; v_call: TRBV7-3; d_call: TRBD1; cdr3_aa: CASSSTQGTNEQFF; cdr3_nt: TGTGCCAGCAGCTCTACACAGGGGACCAATGAGCAGTTCTTC
j_call: TRBJ2-3; cdr3_length: 15; v_call: TRBV6-5; d_call: TRBD2; cdr3_aa: CASSKGLADTDTQYF; cdr3_nt: TGTGCCAGCAGTAAGGGACTAGCGGACACAGATACGCAGTATTTT
j_call: TRBJ2-5; cdr3_length: 15; v_call: TRBV9; d_call: TRBD2; cdr3_aa: CASSPSGGAGETQYF; cdr3_nt: TGTGCCAGCAGCCCAAGCGGGGGGGCAGGCGAGACCCAGTACTTC
j_call: TRBJ1-6; cdr3_length: 16; v_call: TRBV2; d_call: TRBD1; cdr3_aa: CASSRGLESYNSPLHF; cdr3_nt: TGTGCCAGCAGCAGGGGGCTCGAATCCTATAATTCACCCCTCCACTTT
j_call: TRBJ2-7; cdr3_length: 15; v_call: TRBV5-1; d_call: TRBD2; cdr3_aa: CASSPGVLAGFILDF; cdr3_nt: TGCGCCAGCAGCCCTGGAGTGCTAGCGGGGTTTATTCTGGACTTC
j_call: TRBJ1-1; cdr3_length: 16; v_call: TRBV7-9; d_call: .; cdr3_aa: CASSAGRAGRSSEAFF; cdr3_nt: TGTGCCAGCAGCGCAGGCCGGGCAGGGAGGTCATCTGAAGCTTTCTTT
j_call: TRBJ2-7; cdr3_length: 15; v_call: TRBV6-6; d_call: TRBD2; cdr3_aa: CASSPPPGGINEQYF; cdr3_nt: TGTGCCAGCAGCCCCCCGCCGGGGGGTATCAACGAGCAGTACTTC
j_call: TRBJ1-4; cdr3_length: 14; v_call: TRBV7-8; d_call: .; cdr3_aa: CASSGIGVTEKLFF; cdr3_nt: TGTGCCAGCAGCGGTATCGGGGTTACTGAAAAACTGTTTTTT
j_call: TRBJ1-1; cdr3_length: 17; v_call: TRBV19; d_call: TRBD1; cdr3_aa: CASSPRGTGLPNTEAFF; cdr3_nt: TGTGCCAGTAGTCCACGAGGGACAGGTCTTCCGAACACTGAAGCTTTCTTT
j_call: TRBJ1-4; cdr3_length: 11; v_call: TRBV30; d_call: .; cdr3_aa: CACPGGGKLFF; cdr3_nt: TGTGCCTGCCCTGGGGGAGGAAAACTGTTTTTT
j_call: TRBJ2-7; cdr3_length: 14; v_call: TRBV2; d_call: TRBD1; cdr3_aa: CASCRDRGSYEQYF; cdr3_nt: TGTGCCAGCTGCCGGGACAGGGGCTCCTACGAGCAGTACTTC
j_call: TRBJ1-6; cdr3_length: 14; v_call: TRBV6-1; d_call: TRBD1; cdr3_aa: CASSEQGAGSPLHF; cdr3_nt: TGTGCCAGCAGTGAACAGGGGGCAGGCTCACCCCTCCACTTT
j_call: TRBJ2-3; cdr3_length: 14; v_call: TRBV28; d_call: TRBD2; cdr3_aa: CASNLPGGGLTQYF; cdr3_nt: TGTGCCAGCAACCTTCCCGGGGGGGGACTAACGCAGTATTTT
j_call: TRBJ2-5; cdr3_length: 13; v_call: TRBV5-8; d_call: .; cdr3_aa: CASSFSAEETQYF; cdr3_nt: TGTGCCAGCAGCTTCTCAGCGGAAGAGACCCAGTACTTC